Here is one T cell receptor beta chain with its context. Profiled with immunoSEQ multiplex PCR; TCRdb holds only in-frame clones, not every one. The repertoire holds 2 million to 2.5 million clones, with just over 90% as singletons. The source of the sample is a study of shared clonotypes between healthy human individuals. For the study at large: Each donor had three CD4 naive, three CD4 memory, two CD8 naive and one CD8 memory plate.

The germline V gene encodes CDR1 SGHRS and CDR2 YFSETQ. This CDR3 is built from 17 residues. Trimming took 4 bases from V and 0 from J; bases not matched to a gene: 9. This TCR was recovered from a man aged 18 to 30 in good health. Some clones in this sample may be carry-over from other donors' samples. The chain is built from TRBV5-1 and TRBJ2-5, with 10 bases aligning to TRBD2. Sequencing used naive CD4+ T cells from PBMCs. Regarding subset: CD45RA+ positively selected. The CDR3 is CASSPVSSGRYQETQYF. CDR3 bases: TGCGCCAGCAGCCCCGTCAGTAGCGGGAGGTACCAAGAGACCCAGTACTTC.